This T cell receptor beta chain was obtained from a study of T cell responses to AZD1222 COVID-19 vaccine (dated by TCRdb to about 2021). The study in broad terms: AZD1222 recipients whose second dose came at about 4 weeks and those whose second dose came at about 12 weeks were combined into one group, since spike-specific TCR depth and breadth did not differ between the two schedules. A total of over 230 trial participants underwent TCR sequencing, of whom some 200 had received two doses of AZD1222 and roughly 26 had received two doses of the MenACWY control vaccine. Trial participants were enrolled into age subgroups of 18-55, 56-69 and 70-plus years, which contained roughly 150, 30 and 60 TCR-sequenced participants, respectively.

Per the publication, the time point label means: baseline before first vaccination. Vaccinee samples were obtained from the UK trials COV001 and COV002, which included a single-blind randomized controlled phase 2/3 trial of AZD1222 (ChAdOx1 nCoV-19) in healthy adults. For TCRbeta chain sequencing, PBMC samples were collected from trial participants at day 0 and at day 28 after the second dose. The CDR3 regions of human TCRbeta chains were subjected to immunosequencing. The paper's data handling went like this. TCRs in the repertoires were compared against a reference library of SARS-CoV-2-specific TCRs that had been generated with the MIRA antigen-specificity platform. Breadth was defined as the fraction of unique TCRs that were SARS-CoV-2-associated, and depth was defined as the fraction of total T cells that were SARS-CoV-2-associated. Using the MIRA data, each spike-specific TCR was assigned both to the spike region to which the TCR was reactive and to a CD4 or CD8 class. Log10-transformed breadth and depth values were compared by one-way ANOVA with Sidak's multiple comparisons tests. Not all clones reach the TCRdb copy of this immuneACCESS table, which keeps in-frame sequences only. Checked studies attribute under half of the gap to unresolved V genes and leave the rest unexplained. The V and J calls and clone size were taken over from that table, and D and trimming were inferred from the DNA. The sample table holds 90,000 to 150,000 clones, of which about nine tenths were seen once. The ten largest clonotypes hold approximately 1.2% of the sample.

With regard to this clone: Its antigen is still unknown. No much larger clone exists at a distance of one base, and base qualities are not known.

CDR1 and CDR2 are drawn from the germline V gene: SGHTA, FQGNSA. The CDR3 covers 15 residues, taking in both the cysteine and the phenylalanine. The entry retains the CDR3 DNA only, 45 bases that are in frame from base 1. V was cut back by 1 base and J by 4 bases, leaving a gap of 11 bases between them. Points the paper makes about the study in general: Because no day 14 peak-response samples were available, the repertoires could be characterized only after the peak T cell response. Participants were mostly white British and included more females than males, and it was suggested by the authors that clonal diversity may have been underestimated. In the small 56-69-year group, the increase in depth fell short of significance, most likely because of low power. Conclusions about previously exposed vaccinees are limited because only five to seven AZD1222 recipients were SARS-CoV-2 seropositive at baseline. Reportedly, almost half of the unique spike-specific TCRs recognized epitopes lying outside the regions that are mutated in the B.1.351 and B.1.1.7 variants. CD4 TCRs associated with the vaccine covered the entire spike protein, and the dominant responses were in regions 160-218 and 743-854. Spike-specific TCR breadth and depth rose significantly after two AZD1222 doses compared with day 0 and with MenACWY recipients.

The sequence was collected from an adult in good health. The source was peripheral blood, collected on day 0 of AZD1222 vaccination. This chain is built from TRBV7-2 and TRBJ2-1; the D gene is unclear. In nucleotide form, the sequence is TGTGCCAGCAGCTTAGGCTGGGGATCTTACAATGAGCAGTTCTTC. Translated, this is CASSLGWGSYNEQFF.